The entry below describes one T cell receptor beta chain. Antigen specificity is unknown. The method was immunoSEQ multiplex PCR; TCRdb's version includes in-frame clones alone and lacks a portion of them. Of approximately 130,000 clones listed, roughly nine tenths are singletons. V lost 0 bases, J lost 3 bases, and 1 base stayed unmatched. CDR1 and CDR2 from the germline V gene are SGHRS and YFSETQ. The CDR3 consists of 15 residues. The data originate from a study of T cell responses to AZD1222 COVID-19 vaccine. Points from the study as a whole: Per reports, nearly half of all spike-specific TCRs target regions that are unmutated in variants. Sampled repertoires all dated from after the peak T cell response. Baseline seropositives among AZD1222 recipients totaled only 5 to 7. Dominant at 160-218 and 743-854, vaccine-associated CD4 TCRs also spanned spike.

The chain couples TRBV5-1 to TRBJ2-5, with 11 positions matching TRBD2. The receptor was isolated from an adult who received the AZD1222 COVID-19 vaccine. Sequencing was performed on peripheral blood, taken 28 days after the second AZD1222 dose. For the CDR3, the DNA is TGCGCCAGCAGCTTGGTAGCGGGAGGGGAAGAGACCCAGTACTTC. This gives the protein CASSLVAGGEETQYF.